A single sample is the source of the 20 T cell receptor beta chains below, sequenced in a study of T cell repertoires in cytomegalovirus infection. Each CDR3 protein is one row after TCRdb ran MiXCR on the reads. The table has approximately 500,000 distinct CDR3 sequences, more than 15% seen once. Input material: CD8+ T cells from PBMCs. The receptors shown here come from a human donor in good health (CMV status not recorded). Some clones in this sample may be carry-over from other donors' samples.

This clonotype was counted a few times. The chain joins TRBV20-1 to TRBJ2-1, with TRBD2 identical over 10 bases. There are 17 residues in the CDR3. J gave up 3 bases and V 0 bases, and 8 bases lay outside the gene matches. CDR1 DFQATT and CDR2 SNEGSKA come from the germline V gene (reference sequence). The CDR3 DNA follows: TGCAGTGCTAGAGATTTCCTAGCGGGAGTCGTCTACAATGAGCAGTTCTTC. Encoded protein: CSARDFLAGVVYNEQFF.

This clonotype was picked up many times. The genes are TRBV12-5 and TRBJ1-1; D ambiguous. Germline CDR1 reads LGHNT; CDR2 reads FRNRAP. This CDR3 region has 14 residues. V was trimmed by 0 bases and J by 4 bases, leaving 9 bases between them. The CDR3 sequence: CASGLVRSSTEAFF. CDR3 DNA sequence: TGTGCTAGTGGTTTGGTACGAAGTTCCACTGAAGCTTTCTTT. Based on the CDR3 plus reference TRBV12-5 and TRBJ1-1, the full variable domain is DARVTQTPRHKVTEMGQEVTMRCQPILGHNTVFWYRQTMMQGLELLAYFRNRAPLDDSGMPKDRFSAEMPDATLATLKIQPSEPRDSAVYFCASGLVRSSTEAFFGQGTRLTVV.

Ten or more counts support this clonotype. The rearrangement links TRBV12-3 or TRBV12-4 to TRBJ1-3; no firm D call. The CDR3 extends over 11 amino acids. The germline V and J ends were trimmed by 11 bases and 0 bases, with 5 bases remaining between them. The DNA for the CDR3 is TGTGCCGCCGACTCTGGAAACACCATATATTTT. Its protein product is CAADSGNTIYF.

This clonotype was seen more than once but under ten times. The chain carries TRBV27 and TRBJ2-5; 10 bases match TRBD1. Trimming cost V 5 bases and J 5 bases; bases outside gene matches: 8. Germline V gene data show CDR1 as MNHEY and CDR2 as SMNVEV (reference sequence). The CDR3 has 15 amino acids. In nucleotides, the CDR3 is TGTGCCAGCAGTCCCCCGGGACAGGGGTGGGAGACCCAGTACTTC. This codes for CASSPPGQGWETQYF.

The genes are TRBV19 and TRBJ2-1; TRBD2 matches 16 bases. CDR1 and CDR2 from the germline V gene are LNHDA and SQIVND (reference sequence). The trim removed 5 bases at V and 8 bases at J, leaving 9 bases unmatched. The CDR3 extends over 17 amino acids. CDR3 in amino acids: CASSFTGLAGGLDEQFF. CDR3 bases: TGTGCCAGTAGTTTTACGGGACTAGCGGGGGGGTTGGATGAGCAGTTCTTC.

This clonotype was observed at least ten times. J is TRBJ1-5 and V is TRBV7-8; 7 bases are a match to TRBD1. The CDR3 sequence is 14 residues long. Germline V gene sequence: CDR1 SGHVS, CDR2 FQNEAQ. Trimming took 5 bases from V and 6 from J; bases not matched to a gene: 7. The CDR3 bases are TGTGCCAGCAGCGCAGGGGGGGCAGGTCAGCCCCAGCATTTT. Translated, it gives CASSAGGAGQPQHF.

This clonotype was seen ten or more times. The chain is built from TRBV12-3 or TRBV12-4 and TRBJ1-1, with no clear D. V lost 8 bases and J lost 1, with 8 bases in between. The CDR3 length is 12 residues. Here the CDR3 reads CASRIRNTEAFF. CDR3 coding DNA: TGTGCCAGCCGGATCCGGAACACTGAAGCTTTCTTT.

This clonotype came up a few times. V is TRBV19 and J is TRBJ2-2, with a tentative D call TRBD1 (5 bases). Germline V gene data show CDR1 as LNHDA and CDR2 as SQIVND (reference sequence). V dropped 3 bases and J dropped 5 bases, with 7 bases sitting between them. This CDR3 has 13 amino acids. This CDR3 is CASSIQGTGELFF. The CDR3 DNA reads TGTGCCAGTAGTATTCAGGGTACCGGGGAGCTGTTTTTT. The whole variable domain, remainder taken from reference TRBV19 and TRBJ2-2, is DGGITQSPKYLFRKEGQNVTLSCEQNLNHDAMYWYRQDPGQGLRLIYYSQIVNDFQKGDIAEGYSVSREKKESFPLTVTSAQKNPTAFYLCASSIQGTGELFFGEGSRLTVL.

This clonotype was picked up a small number of times. J is TRBJ2-7 and V is TRBV2, with D tentatively TRBD1 (6 bases). Trimming left V 2 bases short and J 5 bases short, with 10 bases between. This CDR3 comprises 13 residues. Germline values: CDR1 SNHLY, CDR2 FYNNEI. CDR3 DNA: TGTGCCAGCAGTGAAATGGACAGCCACGAGCAGTACTTC. Its protein product is CASSEMDSHEQYF.

The rearrangement joins TRBV7-9 to TRBJ2-7; D not resolved. The length of the CDR3 is 13 residues. V lost 4 bases to trimming and J lost 2 bases, with 9 bases between them. CDR1 is SEHNR, CDR2 FQNEAQ, per germline (reference sequence). CDR3 region: CASSSTLPYEQYF. The CDR3 DNA sequence: TGTGCCAGCAGCTCCACTCTACCCTACGAGCAGTACTTC. The full variable domain, completed using reference TRBV7-9 and TRBJ2-7, is DTGVSQNPRHKITKRGQNVTFRCDPISEHNRLYWYRQTLGQGPEFLTYFQNEAQLEKSRLLSDRFSAERPKGSFSTLEIQRTEQGDSAMYLCASSSTLPYEQYFGPGTRLTVT.

This clonotype was recorded at least ten times. CDR3 loop: CASSLKLAGASSYNEQFF. In DNA, the CDR3 is TGTGCCAGCAGCTTAAAACTAGCGGGGGCTTCGTCCTACAATGAGCAGTTCTTC. The V gene is TRBV7-8, the J gene TRBJ2-1, with 11 bases aligning to TRBD2. CDR1 is SGHVS, CDR2 FQNEAQ, per germline. CDR3 length: 18 residues. The ends lost 2 bases at V and 1 base at J; junction bases unmatched: 7.

This clonotype appeared a few times. V gene TRBV29-1 combines with J gene TRBJ2-1; D may be TRBD2 (6 bases). The CDR3 loop spans 12 amino acids. Germline CDR1 SQVTM, CDR2 ANQGSEA. Trimming left V 7 bases short and J 2 bases short, with 9 bases between. CDR3 region: CSGAGPYNEQFF. DNA for the CDR3: TGCAGCGGTGCGGGACCCTACAATGAGCAGTTCTTC.

A note on this clonotype: Given a much more abundant clone one base away, this may be a read error. The CDR3 does not end in the conserved phenylalanine or tryptophan, so this is likely a read error. The V call is TRBV6-1, the J call TRBJ2-7, with 11 positions matching TRBD2. The V gene's germline CDR1 is MNHNS and CDR2 SASEGT. This CDR3 has 14 residues. Trimming at V came to 7 bases and at J to 3 bases, leaving 5 bases not matched to a gene. CDR3 residues: CASTKGLADYEQYL. The CDR3 DNA follows: TGTGCCAGCACTAAGGGACTAGCGGACTACGAGCAGTACCTC.

The CDR3 DNA sequence: TGTGCCAGCAGCTTAGGGGGGACAGTGTCAGATACGCAGTATTTT. Encoded protein: CASSLGGTVSDTQYF. The chain links TRBV11-3 to TRBJ2-3, with 7 nucleotides matching TRBD1. Germline loops: CDR1 SGHNT, CDR2 YENEEA. This CDR3 has 15 amino acids. Losses at the gene ends were 1 base for V and 4 bases for J; bases not matched to a gene: 5.

This clonotype was found a few times. CDR3: CSARDRDHGELKLFF. Here the CDR3 DNA reads TGCAGTGCTAGAGACCGGGACCATGGAGAGCTAAAACTGTTTTTT. V gene TRBV20-1 combines with J gene TRBJ1-4, with D maybe TRBD1 (5 bases). Between the trimmed V and J ends, which lost 0 bases and 10 bases, there was a span of 18 bases. Germline lookup yields CDR1 DFQATT and CDR2 SNEGSKA (reference sequence). The CDR3 is 15 residues long.

This clonotype occurred a few times. V usage is TRBV27 and J usage is TRBJ2-3; D possibly corresponds to TRBD2 (5 bases). The V end was cut by 2 bases, the J end by 1 base, with 13 bases between. Germline CDR1 reads MNHEY; CDR2 reads SMNVEV (reference sequence). The CDR3 sequence is 16 residues long. The CDR3 DNA follows: TGTGCCAGCAGTTTAACCGCCGGAGCGGGCACAGATACGCAGTATTTT. This translates into CASSLTAGAGTDTQYF.

To note about this clonotype: Just one base apart from a much larger clone, this may be a read error. The chain couples TRBV7-3 to TRBJ2-7; the match to TRBD1 covers 7 bases. Per germline, CDR1 SGHTA and CDR2 FQGTGA. Trimming removed 5 bases from V and 1 base from J; junction bases left unmatched: 5. This CDR3 has 14 residues. The CDR3 here is CASSPGTVSYEQYF. The CDR3 nucleotides are TGTGCCAGCAGCCCCGGGACAGTATCCTACGAGCAGTACTTC. The variable domain in full, completed from reference TRBV7-3 and TRBJ2-7, reads GAGVSQTPSNKVTEKGKYVELRCDPISGHTALYWYRQSLGQGPEFLIYFQGTGAADDSGLPNDRFFAVRPEGSVSTLKIQRTERGDSAVYLCASSPGTVSYEQYFGPGTRLTVT.

This clonotype was recorded a few times. V and J are TRBV2 and TRBJ2-5, with a possible D match to TRBD1 (6 bases). Trimming pared 2 bases from V and 1 base from J, leaving 8 bases between. Germline V gene lookup returns CDR1 SNHLY and CDR2 FYNNEI. The CDR3 is 14 amino acids. The CDR3 bases are TGTGCCAGCAGTGAAAGACAGGCCCAAGAGACCCAGTACTTC. This sequence encodes CASSERQAQETQYF.

The chain recombines TRBV6-1 with TRBJ1-1, with 9 bases matching TRBD1. Trimming at V came to 6 bases and at J to 7 bases, leaving 3 bases not matched to a gene. The CDR3 runs 12 residues. Germline V lookup: CDR1 MNHNS, CDR2 SASEGT. The CDR3: CASSKTGGEAFF. The CDR3 nucleotides are TGTGCCAGCAGCAAGACAGGGGGTGAAGCTTTCTTT.

CDR3 protein: CAWGTGANVLTF. DNA of the CDR3: TGTGCCTGGGGAACAGGGGCCAACGTCCTGACTTTC. The chain joins TRBV30 to TRBJ2-6; D is ambiguous. The length of the CDR3 is 12 residues. The germline V gene encodes CDR1 GTSNPN and CDR2 SVGIG (reference sequence). The germline V and J ends were trimmed by 5 bases and 4 bases, with 6 bases remaining between them.